This entry is about one TCR beta chain. The entry originates in a study of shared clonotypes between healthy human individuals. The V and J ends lost 2 bases and 5 bases respectively, with 15 bases between them. The CDR3 is 16 amino acids. Germline assignment: CDR1 MNHEY and CDR2 SVGAGI. This table comes from immunoSEQ multiplex PCR, and its TCRdb copy is limited to in-frame clones, with some not included. The sample shows a few million clones, just over 90% of them seen only once. Sequencing used naive CD4+ T cells sorted from blood. Described subset: CD45RA+ positively selected. The V gene is TRBV6-5, the J gene TRBJ1-4; D is perhaps TRBD1 (5 bases). This sequence was found in a man aged 18 to 29 in good health. CDR3 loop: CASSYLVSGRNEKLFF. The CDR3 nucleotides read TGTGCCAGCAGTTACCTCGTCTCAGGGAGAAATGAAAAACTGTTTTTT.